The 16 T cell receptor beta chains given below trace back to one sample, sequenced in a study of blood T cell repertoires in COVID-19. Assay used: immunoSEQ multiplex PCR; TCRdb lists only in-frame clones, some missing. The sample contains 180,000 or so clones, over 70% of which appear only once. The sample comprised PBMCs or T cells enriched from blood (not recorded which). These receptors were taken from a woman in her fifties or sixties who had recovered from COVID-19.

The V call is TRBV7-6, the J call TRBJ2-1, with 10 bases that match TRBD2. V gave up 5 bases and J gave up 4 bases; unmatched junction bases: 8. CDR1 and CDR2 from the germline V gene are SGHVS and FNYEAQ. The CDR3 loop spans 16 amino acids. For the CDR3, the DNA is TGTGCCAGCAGCCCCCATCTAGCGGGGGATTACAATGAGCAGTTCTTC. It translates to CASSPHLAGDYNEQFF.

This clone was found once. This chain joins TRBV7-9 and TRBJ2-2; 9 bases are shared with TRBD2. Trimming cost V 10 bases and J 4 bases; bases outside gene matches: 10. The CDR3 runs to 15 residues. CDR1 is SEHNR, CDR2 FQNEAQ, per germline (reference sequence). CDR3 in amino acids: CANQGLASVTGELFF. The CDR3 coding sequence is TGTGCCAACCAAGGACTAGCGAGCGTCACCGGGGAGCTGTTTTTT.

CDR3 residues: CASSESTGTSNTGELFF. Written as DNA, the CDR3 is TGCGCCAGCAGCGAATCCACCGGGACATCGAACACCGGGGAGCTGTTTTTT. This rearrangement joins TRBV5-1 to TRBJ2-2, with D possibly TRBD1 on 6 matching bases. Germline CDR1 is SGHRS and CDR2 is YFSETQ. V was trimmed by 4 bases and J by 0 bases, leaving 16 bases between them. The length of the CDR3 is 17 residues.

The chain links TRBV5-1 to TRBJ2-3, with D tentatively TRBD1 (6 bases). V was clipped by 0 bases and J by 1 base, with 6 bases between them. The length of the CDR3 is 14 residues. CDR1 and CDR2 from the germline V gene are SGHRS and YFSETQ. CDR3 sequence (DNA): TGCGCCAGCAGCTTGGACAGGGGCACAGATACGCAGTATTTT. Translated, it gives CASSLDRGTDTQYF.

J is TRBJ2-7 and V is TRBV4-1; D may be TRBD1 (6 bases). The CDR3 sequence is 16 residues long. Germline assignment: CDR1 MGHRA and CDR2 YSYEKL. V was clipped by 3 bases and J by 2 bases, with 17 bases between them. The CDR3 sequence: CASSQKAIGQPYEQYF. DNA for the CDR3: TGCGCCAGCAGCCAGAAAGCTATCGGACAGCCCTACGAGCAGTACTTC.

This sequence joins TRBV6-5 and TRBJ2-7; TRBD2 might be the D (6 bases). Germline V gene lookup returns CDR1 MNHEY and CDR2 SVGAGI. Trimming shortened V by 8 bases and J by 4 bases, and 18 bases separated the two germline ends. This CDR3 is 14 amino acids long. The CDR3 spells CASGGTLVGYEQYF. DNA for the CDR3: TGTGCCAGCGGCGGGACGCTGGTCGGGTACGAGCAGTACTTC.

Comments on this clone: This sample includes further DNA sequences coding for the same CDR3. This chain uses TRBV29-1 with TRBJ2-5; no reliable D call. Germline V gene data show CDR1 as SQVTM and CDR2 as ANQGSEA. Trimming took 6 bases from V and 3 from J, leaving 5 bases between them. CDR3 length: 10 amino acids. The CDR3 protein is CSVAEETQYF. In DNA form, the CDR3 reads TGCAGCGTGGCCGAAGAGACCCAGTACTTC.

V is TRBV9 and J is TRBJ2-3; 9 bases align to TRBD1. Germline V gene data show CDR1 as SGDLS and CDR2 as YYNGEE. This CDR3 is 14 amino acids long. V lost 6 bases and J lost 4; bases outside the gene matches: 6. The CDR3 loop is CASTSTGGSDTQYF. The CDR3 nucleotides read TGTGCCAGCACTTCGACAGGGGGTTCAGATACGCAGTATTTT.

CDR3 in amino acids: CASSFAGGFGTEAFF. In DNA form, the CDR3 reads TGTGCCAGCAGCTTCGCAGGGGGCTTTGGCACTGAAGCTTTCTTT. This chain joins TRBV7-2 and TRBJ1-1; TRBD1 agrees at 8 bases. CDR1 SGHTA and CDR2 FQGNSA come from the germline V gene. The CDR3 extends over 15 amino acids. The ends lost 3 bases at V and 4 bases at J; junction bases unmatched: 7.

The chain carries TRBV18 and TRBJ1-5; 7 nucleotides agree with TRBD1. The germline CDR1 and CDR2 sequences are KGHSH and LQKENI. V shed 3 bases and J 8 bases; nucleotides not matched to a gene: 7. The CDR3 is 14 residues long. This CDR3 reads CASSPSQGTEPQHF. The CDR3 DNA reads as TGTGCCAGCTCACCTTCACAGGGGACGGAGCCCCAGCATTTT.

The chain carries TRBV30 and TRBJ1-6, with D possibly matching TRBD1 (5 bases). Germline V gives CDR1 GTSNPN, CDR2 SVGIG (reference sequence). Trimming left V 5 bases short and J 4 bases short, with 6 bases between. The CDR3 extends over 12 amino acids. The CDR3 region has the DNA TGTGCCTGGGGGACTTATAATTCACCCCTCCACTTT. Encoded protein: CAWGTYNSPLHF.

The CDR3 region is CASSSSNQGAYEQYF. CDR3 bases: TGTGCCAGCAGCTCATCTAACCAGGGGGCTTACGAGCAGTACTTC. The rearrangement links TRBV5-5 to TRBJ2-7; 8 nucleotides align to TRBD1. The CDR3 is made up of 15 amino acids. Germline V gene sequence: CDR1 SGHKS, CDR2 YYEKEE (reference sequence). V lost 3 bases, J lost 4 bases, and 9 bases stayed unmatched. Drawing the rest from reference TRBV5-5 and TRBJ2-7, the complete variable domain is DAGVTQSPTHLIKTRGQQVTLRCSPISGHKSVSWYQQVLGQGPQFIFQYYEKEERGRGNFPDRFSARQFPNYSSELNVNALLLGDSALYLCASSSSNQGAYEQYFGPGTRLTVT.

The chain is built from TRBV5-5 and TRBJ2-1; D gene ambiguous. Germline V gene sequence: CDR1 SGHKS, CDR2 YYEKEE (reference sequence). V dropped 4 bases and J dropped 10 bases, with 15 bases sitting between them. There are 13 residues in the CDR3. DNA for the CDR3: TGTGCCAGCAGCCCGTCTACAGTTTACGAGCAGTTCTTC. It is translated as CASSPSTVYEQFF. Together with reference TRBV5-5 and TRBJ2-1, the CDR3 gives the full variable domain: DAGVTQSPTHLIKTRGQQVTLRCSPISGHKSVSWYQQVLGQGPQFIFQYYEKEERGRGNFPDRFSARQFPNYSSELNVNALLLGDSALYLCASSPSTVYEQFFGPGTRLTVL.

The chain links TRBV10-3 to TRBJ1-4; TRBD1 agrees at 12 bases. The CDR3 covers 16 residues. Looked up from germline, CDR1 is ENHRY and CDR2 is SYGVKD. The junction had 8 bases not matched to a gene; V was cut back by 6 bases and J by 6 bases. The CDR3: CAISSGTGGGDEKLFF. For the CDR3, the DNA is TGTGCCATCAGCTCCGGGACAGGGGGCGGAGATGAAAAACTGTTTTTT.

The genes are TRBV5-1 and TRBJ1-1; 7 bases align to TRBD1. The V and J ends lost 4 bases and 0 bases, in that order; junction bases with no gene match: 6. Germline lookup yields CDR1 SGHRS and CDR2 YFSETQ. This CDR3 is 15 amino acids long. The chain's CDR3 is CASSGGTVVNTEAFF. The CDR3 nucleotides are TGCGCCAGCAGCGGGGGGACAGTTGTGAACACTGAAGCTTTCTTT. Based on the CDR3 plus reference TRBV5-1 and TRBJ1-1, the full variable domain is KAGVTQTPRYLIKTRGQQVTLSCSPISGHRSVSWYQQTPGQGLQFLFEYFSETQRNKGNFPGRFSGRQFSNSRSEMNVSTLELGDSALYLCASSGGTVVNTEAFFGQGTRLTVV.

The CDR3 region has the DNA TGTGCCAGCAGTCCGAGGGGGCAGGGTTCACCCCTCCACTTT. Translated, it gives CASSPRGQGSPLHF. The chain joins TRBV27 to TRBJ1-6, with 7 bases lining up with TRBD1. Unmatched junction bases numbered 7, after V lost 5 bases and J lost 9 bases. This CDR3 has 14 residues. CDR1 is MNHEY, CDR2 SMNVEV, per germline (reference sequence).